This T cell receptor beta chain was documented in a study of PD-L1 blockade in urothelial cancer (dated by TCRdb to about 2017). Looking at the study overall: Therapy was started in the mid-2010s for all patients, and atezolizumab 1,200 mg was administered intravenously every 3 weeks. Tumors from two patients failed quality control and three patients lacked available tumor, so five were excluded from tumor TCR analyses. The study, an exploratory multi-omic analysis, examined somatic, immune and clinical correlates of response to PD-L1 blockade with atezolizumab in urothelial cancer. Patients had an ECOG performance status of 0 or 1 and had received between 0 and 3 prior chemotherapy regimens. Pretreatment tumor samples, along with matched peripheral blood collected serially before and after atezolizumab treatment, underwent TCR sequencing. Durable clinical benefit meant progression-free survival longer than 6 months, and TCR features were also tested against progression-free and overall survival. Tumor samples gave a median of approximately 1,400 T cells and more than 850 unique TCRs, with a median clonality of about 0.096 and T cell proportion of 0.097. About 85% of the roughly 29 patients were identified as males with urothelial cancer of bladder origin, and a prior smoking history was reported by 18 of 29 patients. Roughly 10 patients achieved durable clinical benefit and fewer than 25 did not. Pretreatment blood TCR-seq was available for about 30 patients, at least one posttreatment blood collection was obtained for 24 patients, and tumor TCR-seq was available for 24 patients. In the same patients, pretreatment tumors underwent whole exome sequencing and RNA sequencing in addition to TCR sequencing. Study-wide conclusions, independent of this receptor: A higher proportion of tumor-infiltrating T lymphocytes was found in patients with durable benefit (n ≈ 22, Mann-Whitney p = 0.047). Tumor samples were FFPE, not collected immediately before treatment, and only one sample per patient was used, possibly missing heterogeneity. Because the sample size was small (n ≈ 29) and many of the analyses were exploratory, the results are meant to be hypothesis-generating. At 3 weeks after the start of treatment, tumor-associated TCR clones in peripheral blood had expanded more in patients with durable benefit (n of about 20, p = 0.022).

Interpreted using the paper, the time point label stands for: pretreatment tumor sample. A total of approximately 27 patients with locally advanced or metastatic urothelial carcinoma, treated at Memorial Sloan Kettering on a trial protocol, made up the cohort. All tumor tissue used for sequencing was obtained before atezolizumab dosing. The Qiagen DNeasy Blood extraction kit was used to purify genomic DNA from total PBMCs and tumor samples. Synthetic TCR analog templates were spiked into each PCR so that absolute template abundance could be estimated from read counts. For FFPE tumors, housekeeping genes were amplified and quantified so that usable DNA could be estimated and T cell fraction could be computed. Using the immunoSEQ assay, TCRbeta CDR3 regions were amplified from genomic DNA with bias-controlled V and J gene primers. Rearranged TCRbeta segments were sequenced at approximately 20X coverage. Concerning the study's data processing: Clustering was used to correct sequencing errors, and CDR3s were annotated against IMGT so that V, D and J genes could be assigned. Only productive TCRbeta rearrangements were used in downstream analyses, excluding out-of-frame or stop-codon sequences. To compute clonality, Shannon entropy was normalized by the log of the number of unique productive sequences and then subtracted from one. Fisher's exact test with Benjamini-Hochberg correction, at a threshold of adjusted p below 0.01, was used to find clones that differed between time points or between blood and tumor. In its TCRdb copy, this immuneACCESS table keeps in-frame sequences only and misses some clones. Where compared with another copy, unresolved V genes explain less than half of these, and the others have no known cause. The V and J calls and clone size are taken from that table; D and trimming were inferred from the DNA. This sample lists 1,300 or so clones; less than 50% were detected once. The ten largest clones take up 7.6% of the sample.

Concerning this clone: What antigen it recognizes has not been identified. No much larger clone exists at a distance of one base, and base qualities are not known.

V lost 5 bases and J lost 4 bases; the stretch between them is 15 bases long. The CDR3 numbers 15 residues from cysteine through phenylalanine. Only the CDR3 region is kept as DNA, spanning 45 bases read in frame from base 1. From a lookup of the germline V gene, CDR1 and CDR2 are SGHNT and YENEEA. The sequencing used tumor tissue, collected before atezolizumab (anti-PD-L1) treatment. Recombination linked TRBV11-3 to TRBJ2-1; no D gene can be assigned with confidence. This sequence was found in a man aged 55 to 70 with urothelial cancer. Read as DNA, the sequence is TGTGCCAGCAGCCCACCCGCGAACCTTTACAATGAGCAGTTCTTC. This gives the protein CASSPPANLYNEQFF.